Each of the 10 T cell receptor beta chains below was sequenced from the same sample in a study of T cells in tuberculosis. The table came from immunoSEQ multiplex PCR; TCRdb's copy has only in-frame clones and leaves some out. The sample yields over 20,000 clones, about 96% seen once. The sequencing sample was made of PBMCs. Receptors were obtained from a donor aged 10-29 years with latent tuberculosis or without tuberculosis infection.

The rearrangement uses TRBV19 and TRBJ1-1; D is ambiguous. Germline V gives CDR1 LNHDA, CDR2 SQIVND (reference sequence). Trimming took 11 bases from V and 8 from J, leaving 15 bases between them. The CDR3 has 11 amino acids. CDR3 in amino acids: CASRRGSEAFF. The DNA for the CDR3 is TGTGCCTCAAGGCGAGGGAGCGAAGCTTTCTTT. Full variable domain (rest looked up from reference TRBV19 and TRBJ1-1): DGGITQSPKYLFRKEGQNVTLSCEQNLNHDAMYWYRQDPGQGLRLIYYSQIVNDFQKGDIAEGYSVSREKKESFPLTVTSAQKNPTAFYLCASRRGSEAFFGQGTRLTVV.

This chain links TRBV10-2 with TRBJ1-1; a possible D gene is TRBD1 (5 bases). V dropped 8 bases and J dropped 7 bases, with 26 bases sitting between them. The length of the CDR3 is 16 residues. CDR1 and CDR2 (germline): WSHSY, SAAADI. CDR3 sequence reads: CASAAATGVGVIEAFF. In nucleotides, the CDR3 is TGCGCCAGCGCGGCAGCAACTGGGGTAGGGGTTATTGAAGCTTTCTTT.

The chain employs TRBV10-1 and TRBJ2-1, with TRBD1 as a possible D gene (5 bases). V shed 5 bases and J shed 8 bases, with 16 bases lying between them. The germline V gene has CDR1 WNHNN and CDR2 SYGVQD (reference sequence). This CDR3 is 14 amino acids long. As DNA, the CDR3 is TGCGCCAGCAGTATTAAAGGGGTGGCCCATGAGCAGTTCTTC. Amino acid sequence: CASSIKGVAHEQFF.

V gene TRBV7-3 combines with J gene TRBJ1-1; unclear D gene. V gave up 2 bases and J gave up 1 base, with 5 bases separating them. CDR3 length: 13 amino acids. In germline, CDR1 is SGHTA, CDR2 FQGTGA. The CDR3 DNA follows: TGTGCCAGCAGCTTAGCGGAGAACACTGAAGCTTTCTTT. Residues: CASSLAENTEAFF.

V usage is TRBV2 and J usage is TRBJ2-7; the match to TRBD1 covers 10 bases. V dropped 6 bases and J dropped 6; count of bases not matched to a gene: 11. The CDR3 extends over 15 amino acids. Germline V gene sequence: CDR1 SNHLY, CDR2 FYNNEI. This chain's CDR3 is CASRAPGQGQGEQYF. The CDR3 DNA follows: TGTGCCAGCAGGGCCCCGGGACAGGGGCAGGGCGAGCAGTACTTC. Filled out from reference TRBV2 and TRBJ2-7, the complete variable domain reads EPEVTQTPSHQVTQMGQEVILRCVPISNHLYFYWYRQILGQKVEFLVSFYNNEISEKSEIFDDQFSVERPDGSNFTLKIRSTKLEDSAMYFCASRAPGQGQGEQYFGPGTRLTVT.

The J gene is TRBJ1-4, the V gene TRBV4-2; D is unresolved. CDR3 length: 14 amino acids. V was shortened by 0 bases and J by 8 bases, with 10 bases between the two germline ends. Germline CDR1 LGHNA, CDR2 YNFKEQ. This CDR3 reads CASSQESGSEKLFF. For the CDR3, the DNA is TGTGCCAGCAGCCAAGAGTCCGGGAGCGAAAAACTGTTTTTT.

The chain recombines TRBV4-1 with TRBJ2-1; TRBD2 might be the D (6 bases). The CDR3 totals 14 residues. Germline lookup yields CDR1 MGHRA and CDR2 YSYEKL. The V and J ends lost 4 bases and 5 bases respectively, with 12 bases between them. The CDR3: CASSPRTSHNEQFF. CDR3 DNA sequence: TGCGCCAGCAGCCCTAGAACTAGCCACAATGAGCAGTTCTTC.

The rearrangement links TRBV6-5 to TRBJ2-1, with TRBD1 matching 12 bases. V shed 5 bases and J 8 bases; nucleotides not matched to a gene: 7. The CDR3 length is 15 residues. The germline V gene encodes CDR1 MNHEY and CDR2 SVGAGI. CDR3 sequence reads: CASSRDRGPRDEQFF. The CDR3 bases are TGTGCCAGCAGTCGGGACAGGGGGCCTAGGGATGAGCAGTTCTTC.

The chain couples TRBV11-3 to TRBJ2-3; 12 positions agree with TRBD2. CDR3 length: 16 amino acids. After removal of 7 bases from V and 0 bases from J, the junction contained 5 bases not matched to a gene. Looked up from germline, CDR1 is SGHNT and CDR2 is YENEEA. CDR3 region: CASNGLAGPSTDTQYF. The CDR3 DNA follows: TGTGCCAGCAACGGACTAGCGGGACCTAGCACAGATACGCAGTATTTT.

The genes are TRBV5-6 and TRBJ2-2; 9 positions agree with TRBD1. CDR1 and CDR2 (germline): SGHDT, YYEEEE. The CDR3 has 16 amino acids. Trimming took 0 bases from V and 6 from J; bases not matched to a gene: 6. The CDR3 region is CASSLEGQGFAGELFF. The CDR3 nucleotides are TGTGCCAGCAGCTTGGAGGGACAGGGATTTGCCGGGGAGCTGTTTTTT.